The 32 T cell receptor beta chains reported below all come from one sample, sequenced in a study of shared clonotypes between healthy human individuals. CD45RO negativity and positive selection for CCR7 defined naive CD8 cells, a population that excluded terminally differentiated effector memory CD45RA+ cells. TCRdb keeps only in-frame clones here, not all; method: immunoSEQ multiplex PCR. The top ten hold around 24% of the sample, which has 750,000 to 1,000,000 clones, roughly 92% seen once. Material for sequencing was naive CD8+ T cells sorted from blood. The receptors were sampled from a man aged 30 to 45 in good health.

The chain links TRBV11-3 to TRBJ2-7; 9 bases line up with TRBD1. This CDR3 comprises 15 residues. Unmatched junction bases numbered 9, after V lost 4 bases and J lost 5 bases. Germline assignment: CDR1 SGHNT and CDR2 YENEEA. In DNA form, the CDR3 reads TGTGCCAGCAGCTCCTCCGGGACAGGGCTTCACGAGCAGTACTTC. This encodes CASSSSGTGLHEQYF.

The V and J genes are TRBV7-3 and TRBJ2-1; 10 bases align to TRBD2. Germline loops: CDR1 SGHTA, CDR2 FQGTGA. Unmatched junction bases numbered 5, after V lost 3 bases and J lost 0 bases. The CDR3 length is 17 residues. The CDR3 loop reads CASSLASGRGSYNEQFF. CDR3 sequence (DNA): TGTGCCAGCAGCTTGGCTAGCGGGAGAGGCTCCTACAATGAGCAGTTCTTC.

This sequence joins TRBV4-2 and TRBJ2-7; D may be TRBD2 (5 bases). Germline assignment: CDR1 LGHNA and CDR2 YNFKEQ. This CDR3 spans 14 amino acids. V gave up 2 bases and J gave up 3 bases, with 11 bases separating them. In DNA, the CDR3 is TGTGCCAGCAGCCAATTCCCCGGACTCTACGAGCAGTACTTC. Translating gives CASSQFPGLYEQYF.

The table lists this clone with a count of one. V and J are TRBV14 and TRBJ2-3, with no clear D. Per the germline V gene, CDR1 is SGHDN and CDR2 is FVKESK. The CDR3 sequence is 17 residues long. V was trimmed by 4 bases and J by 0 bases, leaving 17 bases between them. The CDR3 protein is CASSPEPQLTSTDTQYF. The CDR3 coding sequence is TGTGCCAGCAGCCCCGAGCCCCAGCTGACTAGCACAGATACGCAGTATTTT.

The CDR3 DNA sequence: TGTGCCAGCAGCCAGACTACCTCCTACAATGAGCAGTTCTTC. As protein: CASSQTTSYNEQFF. The genes are TRBV14 and TRBJ2-1, with D tentatively TRBD2 (5 bases). V lost 3 bases, J lost 0 bases, and 6 bases lay in between. CDR1 is SGHDN, CDR2 FVKESK, per germline. The CDR3 extends over 14 amino acids.

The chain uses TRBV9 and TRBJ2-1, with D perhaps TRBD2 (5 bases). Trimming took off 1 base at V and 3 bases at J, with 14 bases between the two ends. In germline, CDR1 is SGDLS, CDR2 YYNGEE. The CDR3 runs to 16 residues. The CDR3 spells CASSVMAGVFYNEQFF. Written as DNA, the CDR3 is TGTGCCAGCAGCGTAATGGCCGGGGTTTTCTACAATGAGCAGTTCTTC.

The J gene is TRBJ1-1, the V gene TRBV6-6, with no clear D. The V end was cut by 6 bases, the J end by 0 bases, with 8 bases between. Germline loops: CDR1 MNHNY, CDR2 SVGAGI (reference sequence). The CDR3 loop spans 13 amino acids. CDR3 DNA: TGTGCCAGCAGCCATCCCATGAACACTGAAGCTTTCTTT. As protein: CASSHPMNTEAFF.

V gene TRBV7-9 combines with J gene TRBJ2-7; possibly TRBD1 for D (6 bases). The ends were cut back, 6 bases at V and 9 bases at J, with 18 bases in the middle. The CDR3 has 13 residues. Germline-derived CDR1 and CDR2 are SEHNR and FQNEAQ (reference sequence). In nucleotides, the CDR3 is TGTGCCAGCAGTCAGGGACACTCGACGGGGCAGTACTTC. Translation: CASSQGHSTGQYF.

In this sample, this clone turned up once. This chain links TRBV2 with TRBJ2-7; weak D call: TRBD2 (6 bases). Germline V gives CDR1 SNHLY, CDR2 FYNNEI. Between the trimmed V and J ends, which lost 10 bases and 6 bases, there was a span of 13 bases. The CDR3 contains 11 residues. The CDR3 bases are TGTGCCATATTGGTGGGGGGCGAGCAGTACTTC. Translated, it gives CAILVGGEQYF.

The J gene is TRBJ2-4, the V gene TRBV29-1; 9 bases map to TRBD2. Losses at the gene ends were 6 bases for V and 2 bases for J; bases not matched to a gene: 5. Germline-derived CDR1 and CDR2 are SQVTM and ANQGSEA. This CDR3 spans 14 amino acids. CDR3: CSVGLADTKNIQYF. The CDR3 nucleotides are TGCAGCGTGGGACTAGCTGACACCAAAAACATTCAGTACTTC.

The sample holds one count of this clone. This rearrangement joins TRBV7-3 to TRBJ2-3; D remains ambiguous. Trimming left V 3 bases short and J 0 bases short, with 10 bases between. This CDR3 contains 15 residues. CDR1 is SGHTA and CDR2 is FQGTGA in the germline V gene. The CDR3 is CASSFSLDSTDTQYF. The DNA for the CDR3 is TGTGCCAGCAGCTTTTCCTTGGACAGCACAGATACGCAGTATTTT.

DNA for the CDR3: TGCAGCGCCGGACAGGGGGCCTACGAGCAGTACTTC. Amino acids: CSAGQGAYEQYF. The V call is TRBV29-1, the J call TRBJ2-7; 10 positions agree with TRBD1. Germline CDR1 reads SQVTM; CDR2 reads ANQGSEA. The trim removed 7 bases at V and 2 bases at J, leaving 2 bases unmatched. This CDR3 region has 12 residues.

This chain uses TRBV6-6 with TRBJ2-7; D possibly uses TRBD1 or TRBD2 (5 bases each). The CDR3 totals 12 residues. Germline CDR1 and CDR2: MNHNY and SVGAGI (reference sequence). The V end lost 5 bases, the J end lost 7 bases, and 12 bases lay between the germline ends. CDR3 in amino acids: CASSHGTGEQYF. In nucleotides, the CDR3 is TGTGCCAGCAGTCACGGGACCGGGGAGCAGTACTTC.

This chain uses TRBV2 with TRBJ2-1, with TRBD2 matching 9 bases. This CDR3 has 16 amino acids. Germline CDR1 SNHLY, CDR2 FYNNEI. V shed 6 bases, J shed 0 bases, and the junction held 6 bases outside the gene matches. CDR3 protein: CASSLAGTGSYNEQFF. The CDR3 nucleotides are TGTGCCAGCAGCCTAGCGGGAACAGGCTCCTACAATGAGCAGTTCTTC. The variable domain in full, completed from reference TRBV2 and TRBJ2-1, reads EPEVTQTPSHQVTQMGQEVILRCVPISNHLYFYWYRQILGQKVEFLVSFYNNEISEKSEIFDDQFSVERPDGSNFTLKIRSTKLEDSAMYFCASSLAGTGSYNEQFFGPGTRLTVL.

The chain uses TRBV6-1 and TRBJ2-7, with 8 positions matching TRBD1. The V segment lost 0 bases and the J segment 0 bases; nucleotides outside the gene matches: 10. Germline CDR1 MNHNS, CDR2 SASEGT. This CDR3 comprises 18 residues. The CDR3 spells CASSEAPEWGQDSYEQYF. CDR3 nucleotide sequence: TGTGCCAGCAGTGAAGCGCCCGAGTGGGGACAGGACTCCTACGAGCAGTACTTC.

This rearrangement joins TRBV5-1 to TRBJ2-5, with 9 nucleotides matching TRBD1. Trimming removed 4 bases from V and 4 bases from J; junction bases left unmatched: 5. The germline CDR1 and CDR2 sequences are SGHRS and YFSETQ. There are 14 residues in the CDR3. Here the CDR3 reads CASSPHRGRETQYF. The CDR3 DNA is TGCGCCAGCAGCCCCCACAGGGGGCGAGAGACCCAGTACTTC.

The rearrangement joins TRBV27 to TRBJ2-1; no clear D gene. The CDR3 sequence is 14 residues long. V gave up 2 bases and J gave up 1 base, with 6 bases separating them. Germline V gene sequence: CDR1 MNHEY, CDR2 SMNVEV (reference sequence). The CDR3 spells CASSLVKSYNEQFF. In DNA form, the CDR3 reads TGTGCCAGCAGTTTAGTCAAGTCCTACAATGAGCAGTTCTTC.

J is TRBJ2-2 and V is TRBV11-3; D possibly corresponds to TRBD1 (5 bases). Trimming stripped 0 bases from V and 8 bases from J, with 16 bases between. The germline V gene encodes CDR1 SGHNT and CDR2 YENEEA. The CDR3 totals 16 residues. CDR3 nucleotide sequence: TGTGCCAGCAGCTTAGAAACGGATTCAGGGCGAGGGGAGCTGTTTTTT. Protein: CASSLETDSGRGELFF.

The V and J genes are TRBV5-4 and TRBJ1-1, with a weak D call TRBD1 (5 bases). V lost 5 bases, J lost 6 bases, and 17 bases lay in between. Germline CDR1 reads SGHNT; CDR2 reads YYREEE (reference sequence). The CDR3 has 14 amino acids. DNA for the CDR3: TGTGCCAGCAGTTCCCCACCGGGACCATCTGAAGCTTTCTTT. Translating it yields CASSSPPGPSEAFF.

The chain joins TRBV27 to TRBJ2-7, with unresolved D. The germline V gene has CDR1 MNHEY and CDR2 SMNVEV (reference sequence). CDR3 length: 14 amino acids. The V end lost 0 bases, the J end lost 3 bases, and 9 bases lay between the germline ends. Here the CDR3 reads CASSLSFSVYEQYF. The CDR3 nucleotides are TGTGCCAGCAGTTTATCATTTTCAGTCTACGAGCAGTACTTC.

CDR3 in amino acids: CASSGPDRGYLNYGYTF. In DNA, the CDR3 is TGTGCCAGCAGTGGACCGGACAGGGGTTACCTTAACTATGGCTACACCTTC. The J gene is TRBJ1-2, the V gene TRBV25-1, with 9 bases lining up with TRBD1. Germline V CDR1 and CDR2: MGHDK, SYGVNS. V shed 4 bases, J shed 1 base, and the junction held 10 bases outside the gene matches. This CDR3 has 17 residues.

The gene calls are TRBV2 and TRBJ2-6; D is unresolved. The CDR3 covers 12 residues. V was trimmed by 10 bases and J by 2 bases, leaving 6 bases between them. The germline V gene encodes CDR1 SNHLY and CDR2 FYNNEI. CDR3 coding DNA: TGTGCCACCCAAGCTGGGGCCAACGTCCTGACTTTC. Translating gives CATQAGANVLTF.

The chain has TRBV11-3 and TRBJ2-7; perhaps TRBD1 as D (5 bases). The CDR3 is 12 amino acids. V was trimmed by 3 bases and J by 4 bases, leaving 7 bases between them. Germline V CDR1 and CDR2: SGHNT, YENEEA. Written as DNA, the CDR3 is TGTGCCAGCAGCTTCAAGGGGTACGAGCAGTACTTC. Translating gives CASSFKGYEQYF. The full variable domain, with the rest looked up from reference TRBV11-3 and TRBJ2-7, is EAGVVQSPRYKIIEKKQPVAFWCNPISGHNTLYWYLQNLGQGPELLIRYENEEAVDDSQLPKDRFSAERLKGVDSTLKIQPAELGDSAVYLCASSFKGYEQYFGPGTRLTVT.

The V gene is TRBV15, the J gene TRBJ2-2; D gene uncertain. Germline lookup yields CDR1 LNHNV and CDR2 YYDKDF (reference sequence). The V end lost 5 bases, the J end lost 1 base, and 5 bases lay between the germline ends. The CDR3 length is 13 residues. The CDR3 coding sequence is TGTGCCACCAGCGGAGTGAACACCGGGGAGCTGTTTTTT. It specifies CATSGVNTGELFF.

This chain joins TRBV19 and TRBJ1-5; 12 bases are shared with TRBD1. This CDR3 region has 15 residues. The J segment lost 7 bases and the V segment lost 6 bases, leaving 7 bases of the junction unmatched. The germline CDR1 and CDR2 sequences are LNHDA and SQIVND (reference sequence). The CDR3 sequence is CASRRGQGAEQPQHF. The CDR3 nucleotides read TGTGCCAGTAGAAGGGGACAGGGGGCAGAACAGCCCCAGCATTTT.

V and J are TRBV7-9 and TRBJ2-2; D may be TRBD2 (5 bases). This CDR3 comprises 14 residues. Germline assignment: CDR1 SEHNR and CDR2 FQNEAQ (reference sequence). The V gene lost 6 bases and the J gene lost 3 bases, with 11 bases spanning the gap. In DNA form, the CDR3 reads TGTGCCAGCAGGGAGGCAGGCTACACCGGGGAGCTGTTTTTT. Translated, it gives CASREAGYTGELFF.

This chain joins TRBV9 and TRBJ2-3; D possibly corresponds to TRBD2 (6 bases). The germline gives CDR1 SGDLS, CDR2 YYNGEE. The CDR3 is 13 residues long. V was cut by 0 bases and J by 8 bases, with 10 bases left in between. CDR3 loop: CASSVGDSGTQYF. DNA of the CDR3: TGTGCCAGCAGCGTAGGGGACTCAGGTACGCAGTATTTT.

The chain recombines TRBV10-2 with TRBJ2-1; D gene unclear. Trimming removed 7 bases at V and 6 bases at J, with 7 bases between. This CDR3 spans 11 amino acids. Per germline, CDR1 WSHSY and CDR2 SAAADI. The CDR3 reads CASILGNEQFF. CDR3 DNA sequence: TGCGCCAGCATTCTTGGCAATGAGCAGTTCTTC.

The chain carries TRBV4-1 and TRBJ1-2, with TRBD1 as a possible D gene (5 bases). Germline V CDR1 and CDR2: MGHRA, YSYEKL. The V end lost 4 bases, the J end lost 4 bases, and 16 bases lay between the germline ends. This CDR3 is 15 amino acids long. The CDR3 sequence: CASSPGTGAGYGYTF. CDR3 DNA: TGCGCCAGCAGCCCAGGTACTGGGGCTGGCTATGGCTACACCTTC.

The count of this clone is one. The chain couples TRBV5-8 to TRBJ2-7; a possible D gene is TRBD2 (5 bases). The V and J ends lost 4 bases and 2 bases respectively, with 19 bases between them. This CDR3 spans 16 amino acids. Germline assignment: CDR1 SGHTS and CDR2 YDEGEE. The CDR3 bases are TGTGCCAGCAGCCCAGGACTGGACGGAGACGCCTACGAGCAGTACTTC. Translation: CASSPGLDGDAYEQYF.

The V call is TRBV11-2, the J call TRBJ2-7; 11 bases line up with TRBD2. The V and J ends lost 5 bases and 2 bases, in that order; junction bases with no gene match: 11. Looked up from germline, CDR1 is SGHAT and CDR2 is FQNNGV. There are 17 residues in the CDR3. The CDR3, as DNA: TGTGCCAGCAGCCCCGGACTAGCGGGCCCCGGCCCCTACGAGCAGTACTTC. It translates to CASSPGLAGPGPYEQYF.

CDR3 DNA: TGTGCCAGCAGCTTATCAGCAGGGGCGCGAACTGAAGCTTTCTTT. This encodes CASSLSAGARTEAFF. The V call is TRBV7-9, the J call TRBJ1-1, with D perhaps matching TRBD1 (6 bases). Germline V gives CDR1 SEHNR, CDR2 FQNEAQ (reference sequence). V shed 2 bases and J shed 5 bases, with 15 bases lying between them. CDR3 length: 15 residues.